This T cell receptor beta chain came from a study of blood T cell repertoires in COVID-19. Study background: The origin of the acute and convalescent COVID-19 samples was the United States, Italy and Spain. Nucleic acid was either cDNA or gDNA, and it came from T cells, B-cell-depleted T cells, or PBMCs.

The CDR3 length is 13 residues. Trimming stripped 7 bases from V and 4 bases from J, with 13 bases between. Original processing notes: Reference gene primer amplification in the assay estimated nucleated cell counts. Assay: immunoSEQ multiplex PCR; the TCRdb copy retains only in-frame clones and omits some. That table furnishes V, J and clone size, whereas the DNA furnished D and trimming. The sample has fewer than 150,000 clones, around 87% seen once. The sequence came from a woman aged 60 to 75 with acute or convalescent COVID-19. Material: peripheral blood. V and J are TRBV12-3 or TRBV12-4 and TRBJ1-2; D not resolved. CDR3 in DNA: TGTGCCAGCAACCGCCCCGGTGGCTATGGCTACACCTTC. Amino acid sequence: CASNRPGGYGYTF.